The T cell receptor (beta chain) under discussion was sequenced for a study of blood T cell repertoires in COVID-19. The overall study: The United States, Italy and Spain supplied acute and convalescent COVID-19 samples. The cDNA or gDNA used as material had been derived from T cells, B-cell-depleted T cells, or PBMCs.

Methods used by the authors: Reference gene primers were amplified, and this amplification served to estimate nucleated cell counts. TCRdb's copy holds only in-frame clones and misses some; the assay was immunoSEQ multiplex PCR. V, J and clone size were drawn from that table, and D and trimming were deduced from the DNA. The data show 330,000 or so clones, over 80% seen once. Germline V gene sequence: CDR1 SGHRS, CDR2 YFSETQ. The ends were cut back, 3 bases at V and 2 bases at J, with 15 bases in the middle. The CDR3 extends over 15 amino acids. This chain uses TRBV5-1 with TRBJ2-7, with D possibly TRBD2 on 6 matching bases. The sample comprised peripheral blood. This clonotype was sampled from a man aged 25 to 45 with COVID-19, enrolled during active disease. The CDR3 spells CASSSGTGGPYEQYF. The CDR3 DNA is TGCGCCAGCAGCTCCGGGACCGGGGGACCCTACGAGCAGTACTTC. The full variable domain, in which reference TRBV5-1 and TRBJ2-7 provide the parts outside the CDR3, is KAGVTQTPRYLIKTRGQQVTLSCSPISGHRSVSWYQQTPGQGLQFLFEYFSETQRNKGNFPGRFSGRQFSNSRSEMNVSTLELGDSALYLCASSSGTGGPYEQYFGPGTRLTVT.